These T cell receptor beta chains were read from a single sample in a study of blood T cell repertoires in COVID-19. Sequencing used immunoSEQ multiplex PCR; TCRdb keeps in-frame clones, though not all of them. There are 51,000 or so clones in the sample; approximately 83% occur only once, and under 8.5% lies in the top ten. Source material: peripheral blood. The origin of the receptors is a man in his 70s with active COVID-19. The CDR3 runs from the conserved cysteine through the conserved F or W.

>14|TRBV11-2
CASSLGQGSTEAFF
>13|TRBV5-8
CASSLAVNTEAFF
>13|TRBV5-1
CASWEGLNTEAFF
>14|TRBV10-3
CAISDPGGVTEAFF
>14|TRBV9
CASSVTGLNSPLHF
>16|TRBV5-6
CASSSSGTGGFQPQHF
>15|TRBV6-4
CASSEFFPNTGELFF
>15|TRBV19
CASSILRATNEKLFF
>12|TRBV2
CASSATRGSPVF
>14|TRBV10-1
CASSEPGGGNTIYF
>13|TRBV29-1
CSVQDREHYEQYF
>14|TRBV2
CASSALAVNTEAFF
>13|TRBV19
CASGDRGPYEQYF